What follows are 10 T cell receptor beta chains derived from one specimen sequenced in a study of T cell changes during pregnancy in multiple sclerosis. The repertoire was sequenced with immunoSEQ multiplex PCR; TCRdb's copy has only in-frame clones and lacks some. The sample holds about 40,000 clones; roughly 88% are singletons and the top ten take around 5%. The source material was peripheral blood, sampled in the first trimester of pregnancy. These TCRs come from a female donor in good health, enrolled as a control in a pregnancy study.

The chain is built from TRBV6-4 and TRBJ1-1; D might be TRBD1 (6 bases). Germline assignment: CDR1 MRHNA and CDR2 SNTAGT. The CDR3 is 13 amino acids. The germline V and J ends were trimmed by 4 bases and 1 base, with 7 bases remaining between them. The CDR3 sequence is CASSGTENTEAFF. CDR3 bases: TGTGCCAGCAGTGGGACAGAGAACACTGAAGCTTTCTTT.

The V gene is TRBV6-5, the J gene TRBJ2-7, with 8 positions matching TRBD2. This CDR3 region has 14 residues. V lost 2 bases to trimming and J lost 2 bases; unmatched junction nucleotides: 2. CDR1 is MNHEY and CDR2 is SVGAGI in the germline V gene. The CDR3 DNA reads as TGTGCCAGCAGTTACGCCGGGAGGGCCTACGAGCAGTACTTC. Amino acids: CASSYAGRAYEQYF.

V and J are TRBV9 and TRBJ2-3, with 14 bases that match TRBD2. Trimming at V came to 4 bases and at J to 5 bases, leaving 6 bases not matched to a gene. Germline assignment: CDR1 SGDLS and CDR2 YYNGEE. The CDR3 is 16 residues long. The CDR3 is CASSPRLAGGVDTQYF. Here the CDR3 DNA reads TGTGCCAGCAGCCCCCGACTAGCGGGGGGGGTAGATACGCAGTATTTT.

The chain has TRBV9 and TRBJ2-7; 7 positions agree with TRBD1. Germline trimming cut 3 bases from V and 3 bases from J; bases unmatched to any gene: 12. CDR3 length: 16 amino acids. Germline V lookup: CDR1 SGDLS, CDR2 YYNGEE. DNA of the CDR3: TGTGCCAGCAGCGGCCCCTTGGGTCAGGGGGTCTACGAGCAGTACTTC. It encodes CASSGPLGQGVYEQYF. Variable domain in full (rest from reference TRBV9 and TRBJ2-7): DSGVTQTPKHLITATGQRVTLRCSPRSGDLSVYWYQQSLDQGLQFLIQYYNGEERAKGNILERFSAQQFPDLHSELNLSSLELGDSALYFCASSGPLGQGVYEQYFGPGTRLTVT.

The rearrangement uses TRBV7-9 and TRBJ2-7; possible D gene TRBD1, 7 bases. Germline values: CDR1 SEHNR, CDR2 FQNEAQ (reference sequence). CDR3 size: 16 residues. Deletions cut 7 bases from V and 1 base from J, with 20 bases between. CDR3 coding DNA: TGTGCCAGCAACCGCCCCCCAGGGGGGCGATCCTACGAGCAGTACTTC. It yields the protein CASNRPPGGRSYEQYF.

The chain carries TRBV7-2 and TRBJ1-5; D might be TRBD1 (6 bases). Germline CDR1 SGHTA, CDR2 FQGNSA. The CDR3 length is 16 residues. Trimming pared 2 bases from V and 5 bases from J, leaving 16 bases between. The CDR3: CASSLRGNRVDQPQHF. CDR3 DNA sequence: TGTGCCAGCAGCTTAAGGGGCAACAGGGTGGATCAGCCCCAGCATTTT.

The chain recombines TRBV19 with TRBJ2-2, with 11 positions matching TRBD2. V shed 1 base and J 6 bases; nucleotides not matched to a gene: 4. Germline-derived CDR1 and CDR2 are LNHDA and SQIVND (reference sequence). The CDR3 runs to 16 residues. In nucleotides, the CDR3 is TGTGCCAGTAGTATAGGGCTAGCGGGGGGTCCCGGGGAGCTGTTTTTT. It specifies CASSIGLAGGPGELFF. Full variable domain (rest looked up from reference TRBV19 and TRBJ2-2): DGGITQSPKYLFRKEGQNVTLSCEQNLNHDAMYWYRQDPGQGLRLIYYSQIVNDFQKGDIAEGYSVSREKKESFPLTVTSAQKNPTAFYLCASSIGLAGGPGELFFGEGSRLTVL.

This clone was observed a single time. The rearrangement uses TRBV11-2 and TRBJ1-1; 7 bases match TRBD1. The trim removed 5 bases at V and 4 bases at J, leaving 7 bases unmatched. The germline V gene encodes CDR1 SGHAT and CDR2 FQNNGV. CDR3 length: 14 amino acids. CDR3 DNA sequence: TGTGCCAGCAGCCCCTCTGCAGGGGGCACTGAAGCTTTCTTT. Translation: CASSPSAGGTEAFF.

The V and J genes are TRBV19 and TRBJ2-5; possibly TRBD1 for D (7 bases). This CDR3 has 15 amino acids. Trimming removed 5 bases at V and 3 bases at J, with 16 bases between. Per germline, CDR1 LNHDA and CDR2 SQIVND (reference sequence). The DNA for the CDR3 is TGTGCCAGTAGTCCGCGGGACAGTAAAAAAGAGACCCAGTACTTC. It is translated as CASSPRDSKKETQYF.

This clone has a single count. The chain uses TRBV10-3 and TRBJ2-1; 10 nucleotides align to TRBD2. This CDR3 is built from 15 residues. Germline trimming cut 2 bases from V and 6 bases from J; bases unmatched to any gene: 4. CDR1 and CDR2 (germline): ENHRY, SYGVKD. The DNA for the CDR3 is TGTGCCATCAGTGAGAAAGCGGGAGGGCCCAATGAGCAGTTCTTC. It translates to CAISEKAGGPNEQFF.